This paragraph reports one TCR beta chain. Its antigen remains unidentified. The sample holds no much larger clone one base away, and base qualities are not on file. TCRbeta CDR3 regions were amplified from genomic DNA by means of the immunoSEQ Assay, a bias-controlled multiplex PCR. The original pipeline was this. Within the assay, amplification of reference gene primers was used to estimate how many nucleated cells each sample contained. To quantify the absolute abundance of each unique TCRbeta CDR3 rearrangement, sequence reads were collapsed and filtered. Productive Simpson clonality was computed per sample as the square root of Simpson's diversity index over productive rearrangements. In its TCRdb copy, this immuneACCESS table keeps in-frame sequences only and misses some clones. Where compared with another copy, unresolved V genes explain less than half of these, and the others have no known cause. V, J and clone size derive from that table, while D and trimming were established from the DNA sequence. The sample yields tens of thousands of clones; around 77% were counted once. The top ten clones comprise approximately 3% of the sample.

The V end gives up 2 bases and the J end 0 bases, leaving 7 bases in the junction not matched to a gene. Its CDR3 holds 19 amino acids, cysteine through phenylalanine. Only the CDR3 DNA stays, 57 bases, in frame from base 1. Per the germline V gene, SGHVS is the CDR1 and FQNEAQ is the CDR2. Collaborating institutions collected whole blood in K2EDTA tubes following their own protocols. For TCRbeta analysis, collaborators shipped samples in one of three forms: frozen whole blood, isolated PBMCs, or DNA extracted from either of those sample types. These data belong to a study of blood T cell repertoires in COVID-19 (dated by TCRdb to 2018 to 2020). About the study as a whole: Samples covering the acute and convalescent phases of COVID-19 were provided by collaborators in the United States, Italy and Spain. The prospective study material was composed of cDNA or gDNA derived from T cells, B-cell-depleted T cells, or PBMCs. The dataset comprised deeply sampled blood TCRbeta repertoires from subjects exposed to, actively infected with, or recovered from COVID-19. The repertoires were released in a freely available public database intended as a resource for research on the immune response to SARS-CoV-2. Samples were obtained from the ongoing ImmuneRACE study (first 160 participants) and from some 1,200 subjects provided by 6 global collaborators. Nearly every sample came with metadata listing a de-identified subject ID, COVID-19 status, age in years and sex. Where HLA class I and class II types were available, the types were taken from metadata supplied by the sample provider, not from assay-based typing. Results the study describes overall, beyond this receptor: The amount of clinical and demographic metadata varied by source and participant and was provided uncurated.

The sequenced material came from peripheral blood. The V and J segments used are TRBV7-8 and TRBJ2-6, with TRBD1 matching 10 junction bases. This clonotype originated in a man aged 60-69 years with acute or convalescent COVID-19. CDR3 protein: CASSLIGQGVSSGANVLTF. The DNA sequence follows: TGTGCCAGCAGCTTAATCGGACAGGGGGTTAGCTCTGGGGCCAACGTCCTGACTTTC.